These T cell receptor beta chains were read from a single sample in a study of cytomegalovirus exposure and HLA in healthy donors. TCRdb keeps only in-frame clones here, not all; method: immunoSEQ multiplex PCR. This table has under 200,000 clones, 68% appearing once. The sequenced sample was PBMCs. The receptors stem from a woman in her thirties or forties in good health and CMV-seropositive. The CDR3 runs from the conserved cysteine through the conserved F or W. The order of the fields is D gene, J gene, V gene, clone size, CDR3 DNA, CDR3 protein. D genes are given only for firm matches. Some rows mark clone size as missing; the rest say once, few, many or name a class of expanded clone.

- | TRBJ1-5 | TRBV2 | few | TGTGCCAGCAGTGGAAGGGACAATCCCCAGCATTTT | CASSGRDNPQHF
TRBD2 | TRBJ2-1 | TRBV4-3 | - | TGCGCCAGCAGCCAAGACCGGACTAGCGGGGGATACAATGAGCAGTTCTTC | CASSQDRTSGGYNEQFF
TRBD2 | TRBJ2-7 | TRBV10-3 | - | TGTGCCATCAGGGGATCCGGGACTAGCTACGAGCAGTACTTC | CAIRGSGTSYEQYF
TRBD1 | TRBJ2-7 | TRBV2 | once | TGTGCCAGCAGTGGACAGGGGCCCCTCTACGAGCAGTACTTC | CASSGQGPLYEQYF
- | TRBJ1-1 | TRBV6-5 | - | TGTGCCAGCAGTAATGGACAGAAGAACACTGAAGCTTTCTTT | CASSNGQKNTEAFF
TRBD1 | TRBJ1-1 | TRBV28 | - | TGTGCCAGCAGTTCCCGGACAGGGACCAGGTCATACACTGAAGCTTTCTTT | CASSSRTGTRSYTEAFF
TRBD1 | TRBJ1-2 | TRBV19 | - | TGTGCCAGTAGTTCCGGACAGGGGTTATATGGCTACACCTTC | CASSSGQGLYGYTF
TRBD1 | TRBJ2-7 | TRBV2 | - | TGTGCCAGCAGGGGACAGGCCCCCTCTGGCGAGCAGTACTTC | CASRGQAPSGEQYF
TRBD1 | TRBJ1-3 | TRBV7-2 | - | TGTGCCAGCAGTCGACAGGGCGGCTCTGGAAACACCATATATTTT | CASSRQGGSGNTIYF
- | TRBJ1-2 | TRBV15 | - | TGTGCCACCAGCAGAGTGGAGCATGGCTACACCTTC | CATSRVEHGYTF
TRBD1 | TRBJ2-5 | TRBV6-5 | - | TGTGCCAGCAGTGCCGGGACAGGGGCGACCCAGTACTTC | CASSAGTGATQYF
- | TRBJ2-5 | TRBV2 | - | TGTGCCAGCAGATTTCACGGGGGAGTGGAGACCCAGTACTTC | CASRFHGGVETQYF
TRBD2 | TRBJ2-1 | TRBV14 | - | TGTGCCAGAGGACTAGCGGGGGCTCTCCTTTACAATGAGCAGTTCTTC | CARGLAGALLYNEQFF
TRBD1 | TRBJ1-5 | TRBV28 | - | TGTGCCAGCAGTTGGCTACAGGGGGCGGGGGGCAATCAGCCCCAGCATTTT | CASSWLQGAGGNQPQHF
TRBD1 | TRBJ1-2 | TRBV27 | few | TGTGCCAGCAGTTCGGACAGGGGGCTAAGAGGCTACACCTTC | CASSSDRGLRGYTF
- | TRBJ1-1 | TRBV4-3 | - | TGCGCCAGCAGCCAAGAAAGGCAGGGGATGCGGGGGACTGAAGCTTTCTTT | CASSQERQGMRGTEAFF
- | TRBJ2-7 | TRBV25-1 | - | TGTGCCAGCAGTAGAGCGGGTGCCGTCCTCTCCTACGAGCAGTACTTC | CASSRAGAVLSYEQYF
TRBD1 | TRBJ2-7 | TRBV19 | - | TGTGCCAGTAATGCGCCGGGACAGGGGAACTACGAGCAGTACTTC | CASNAPGQGNYEQYF
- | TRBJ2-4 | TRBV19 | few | TGTGCCAGTAGTCTCGGCGGGGCAGGGCAAAACATTCAGTACTTC | CASSLGGAGQNIQYF
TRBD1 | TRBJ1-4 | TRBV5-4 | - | TGTGCCAGCAGCGTGACAGGGGTGGAGGAAAAACTGCTTTTT | CASSVTGVEEKLLF
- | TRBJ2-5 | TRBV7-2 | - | TGTGCCAGCAGCTTAGGGGGCTTGGAGACCCAGTACTTC | CASSLGGLETQYF
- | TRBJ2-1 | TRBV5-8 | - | TGTGCCAGCAGCTCCCGGGACTTCAATGAGCAGTTCTTC | CASSSRDFNEQFF
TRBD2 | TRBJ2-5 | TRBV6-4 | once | TGTGCCAGCACGGAGTCGCGGGAGGGCAAAGAGACCCAGTACTTC | CASTESREGKETQYF
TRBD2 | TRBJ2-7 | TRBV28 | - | TGTGCCAGCAGGCACGATCAGGCGCGGGGGGGCGGCGAGCAGTACTTC | CASRHDQARGGGEQYF
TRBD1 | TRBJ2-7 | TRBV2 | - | TGTGCCAGCAGCCGTAACAGGGGAATTCCCTACGAGCAGTACTTC | CASSRNRGIPYEQYF
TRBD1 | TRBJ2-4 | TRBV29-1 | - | TGCAGCGTTAGGGGGCGCCTAGCCAAAAGCATTCAGTACTTC | CSVRGRLAKSIQYF
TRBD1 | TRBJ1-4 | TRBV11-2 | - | TGTGCCAGCAATTCGGACAGGGCAACAACTAATGAAAAACTGTTTTTT | CASNSDRATTNEKLFF
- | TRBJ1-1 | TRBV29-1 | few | TGCAGCGTTGCTGGACAATATTACACTGAAGCTTTCTTT | CSVAGQYYTEAFF
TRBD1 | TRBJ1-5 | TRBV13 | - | TGTGCCAGCAGGGGGACAGACCTTAATCAGCCCCAGCATTTT | CASRGTDLNQPQHF
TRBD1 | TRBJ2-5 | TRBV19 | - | TGTGCCAGTAGGGGGACAGGGAGCGTGGTAGAGACCCAGTACTTC | CASRGTGSVVETQYF
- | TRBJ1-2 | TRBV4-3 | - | TGCGCCAGCAGCCAAGAACTACCCCTTGGCTATGGAGCTAACTATGGCTACACCTTC | CASSQELPLGYGANYGYTF
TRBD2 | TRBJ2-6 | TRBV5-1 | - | TGCGCCAGTACAGACCCCGGGACTAGCGACTCTGGGGCCAACGTCCTGACTTTC | CASTDPGTSDSGANVLTF
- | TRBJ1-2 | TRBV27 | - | TGTGCCAGCGCCTTAGGAGTCGGTGGGAACTATGGCTACACCTTC | CASALGVGGNYGYTF
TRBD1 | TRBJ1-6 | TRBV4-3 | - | TGCGCCAGCAGCCTTGGGACAGGGAATTCACCCCTCCACTTT | CASSLGTGNSPLHF
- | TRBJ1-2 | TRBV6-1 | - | TGTGCCAGCAGTGACTCGGAGTCCACCTATGGCTACACCTTC | CASSDSESTYGYTF
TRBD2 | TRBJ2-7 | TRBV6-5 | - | TGTGCCAGCAGGCTATATAGCGGGGCTTCCTACGAGCAGTACTTC | CASRLYSGASYEQYF
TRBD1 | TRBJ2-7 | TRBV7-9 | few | TGTGCCAGCAGCCGACAGGGCTACGAGCAGTACTTC | CASSRQGYEQYF
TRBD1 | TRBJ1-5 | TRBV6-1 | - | TGTGCCAGCAGTGAGACAGGGGTGTATAGCAATCAGCCCCAGCATTTT | CASSETGVYSNQPQHF
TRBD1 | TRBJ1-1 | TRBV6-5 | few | TGTGCCAGCAGTTACGACAGGGGGCGAGGGAACACTGAAGCTTTCTTT | CASSYDRGRGNTEAFF
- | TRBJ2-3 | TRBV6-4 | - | TGTGCCAGCCGAAGCGGACCAAGCACAGATACGCAGTATTTT | CASRSGPSTDTQYF
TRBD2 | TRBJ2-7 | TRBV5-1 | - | TGCGCCAGCAGCTTCCTTGCGGGGGGGCCTGAAGAGCAGTACTTC | CASSFLAGGPEEQYF
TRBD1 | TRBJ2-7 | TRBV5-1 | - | TGCGCCAGCAGGTTGGACAGGGGCTACGAGCAGTACTTC | CASRLDRGYEQYF
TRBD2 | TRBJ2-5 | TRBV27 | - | TGTGCCAGCAGTCCCCGACTAGCGGGGGGAGAGACCCAGTACTTC | CASSPRLAGGETQYF
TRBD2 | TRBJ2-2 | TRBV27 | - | TGTGCCAGCAGCCCAGCGGGGGACACCGGGGAGCTGTTTTTT | CASSPAGDTGELFF